These 5 T cell receptor beta chains came from one sample sequenced in a study of Tregs in tolerant kidney transplant recipients. The assay was immunoSEQ multiplex PCR, and TCRdb's table has in-frame clones only and misses some. The data hold about 50,000 clones, with over 85% observed a single time. Recipients received nonmyeloablative bone marrow transplants from related graft donors, with transient mixed chimerism. This material consisted of CD8+ T cells from blood (PBMCs), taken 12 months after the transplant. The receptor source for this set is a human patient who received a combined kidney and bone marrow transplant. The graft donor may account for some of the T cells.

The chain has TRBV7-9 and TRBJ2-5; 8 positions agree with TRBD2. CDR1 and CDR2 (germline): SEHNR, FQNEAQ (reference sequence). CDR3 size: 14 residues. V was pared by 6 bases and J by 5 bases, with 8 bases of the junction left unmatched. DNA of the CDR3: TGTGCCAGCAGGGCACGAGCGGGAGAGGAGACCCAGTACTTC. Protein: CASRARAGEETQYF.

The chain uses TRBV30 and TRBJ1-5, with 10 bases lining up with TRBD1. J lost 5 bases, V lost 0 bases, and 1 base had no gene match. Germline V lookup: CDR1 GTSNPN, CDR2 SVGIG (reference sequence). The CDR3 spans 14 residues. The CDR3 region has the DNA TGTGCCTGGAGTGTGGGACAGGGGTATCAGCCCCAGCATTTT. Amino acid sequence: CAWSVGQGYQPQHF.

The sample holds one count of this clone. The V call is TRBV9, the J call TRBJ2-1; TRBD2 aligns across 11 bases. Germline trimming cut 4 bases from V and 10 bases from J; bases unmatched to any gene: 10. CDR1 is SGDLS, CDR2 YYNGEE, per germline. The CDR3 totals 15 residues. CDR3 protein: CASSLPLAGGPEQFF. The CDR3 DNA is TGTGCCAGCAGCCTCCCGCTAGCGGGGGGCCCAGAGCAGTTCTTC.

The gene calls are TRBV11-2 and TRBJ1-2; 10 bases fit TRBD1. CDR1 and CDR2 (germline): SGHAT, FQNNGV. The CDR3 is 17 amino acids. After removal of 0 bases from V and 4 bases from J, the junction contained 8 bases not matched to a gene. The CDR3: CASSLEAGQGNGYGYTF. CDR3 nucleotide sequence: TGTGCCAGCAGCTTAGAGGCGGGACAGGGGAACGGCTATGGCTACACCTTC.

The V gene is TRBV5-1, the J gene TRBJ2-5, with TRBD2 identical over 12 bases. The CDR3 is 16 residues long. After removal of 3 bases from V and 6 bases from J, the junction contained 9 bases not matched to a gene. In germline, CDR1 is SGHRS, CDR2 YFSETQ. The CDR3: CASSWGLAGGEKTQYF. CDR3 nucleotide sequence: TGCGCCAGCAGCTGGGGACTAGCGGGTGGAGAAAAGACCCAGTACTTC.